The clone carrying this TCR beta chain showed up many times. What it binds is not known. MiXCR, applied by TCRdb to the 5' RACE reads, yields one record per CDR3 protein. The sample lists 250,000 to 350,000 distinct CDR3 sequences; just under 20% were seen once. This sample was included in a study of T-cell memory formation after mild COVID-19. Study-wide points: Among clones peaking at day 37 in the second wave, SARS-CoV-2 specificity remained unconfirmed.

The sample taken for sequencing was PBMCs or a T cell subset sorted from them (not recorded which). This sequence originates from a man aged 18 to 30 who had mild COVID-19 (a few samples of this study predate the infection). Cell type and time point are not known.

The CDR3 sequence: CATSDSPSLWTQFF. As DNA, the CDR3 is TGTGCCACCAGTGATTCCCCGAGTTTATGGACGCAGTTCTTC. The chain uses TRBV24-1 and TRBJ2-1; no firm D call. Germline V CDR1 and CDR2: KGHDR, SFDVKD. This CDR3 contains 14 residues. V shed 2 bases and J shed 12 bases, with 16 bases lying between them.